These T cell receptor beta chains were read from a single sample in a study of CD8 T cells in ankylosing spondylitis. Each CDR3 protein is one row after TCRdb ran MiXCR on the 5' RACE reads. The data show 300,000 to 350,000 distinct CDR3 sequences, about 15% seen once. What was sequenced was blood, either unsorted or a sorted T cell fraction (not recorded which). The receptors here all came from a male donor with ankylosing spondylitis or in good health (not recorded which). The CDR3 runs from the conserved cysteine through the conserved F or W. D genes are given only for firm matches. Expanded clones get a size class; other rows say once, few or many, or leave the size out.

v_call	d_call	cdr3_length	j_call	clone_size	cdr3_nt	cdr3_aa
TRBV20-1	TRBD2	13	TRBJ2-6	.	TGCAGTGCTACGGGGGGTGGGGCCAACGTCCTGACTTTC	CSATGGGANVLTF
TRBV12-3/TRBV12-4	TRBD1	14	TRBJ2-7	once	TGTGCCAGCAGTTTGATGACAGGGGGCTACGAGCAGTACTTC	CASSLMTGGYEQYF
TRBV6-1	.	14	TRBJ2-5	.	TGTGCCAGCTCCCCGACCAGCCTCGGAGAGACCCAGTACTTC	CASSPTSLGETQYF
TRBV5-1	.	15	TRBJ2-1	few	TGCGCCAGCAGCTTGGCTCCAGGGGCAGGGAGTGAGCAGTTCTTC	CASSLAPGAGSEQFF
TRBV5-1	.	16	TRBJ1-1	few	TGCGCCAGCAGCTTGAACCTCGGGACGGCGAACACTGAAGCTTTCTTT	CASSLNLGTANTEAFF
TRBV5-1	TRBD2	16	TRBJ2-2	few	TGCGCCAGCAGCCCCCTCAGCGGGAGGACCACCGGGGAGCTGTTTTTT	CASSPLSGRTTGELFF
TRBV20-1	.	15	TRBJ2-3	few	TGCAGTGCTAGCCGCTTCAAGACTAGCACAGATACGCAGTATTTT	CSASRFKTSTDTQYF
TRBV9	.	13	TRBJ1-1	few	TGTGCCAGCAGCGTAGGTGTTCAAGCTGAAGCTTTCTTT	CASSVGVQAEAFF
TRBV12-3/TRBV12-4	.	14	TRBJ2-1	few	TGTGCCAGCAGCCGGAGGGCCCTCGGGAATGAGCAGTTCTTC	CASSRRALGNEQFF
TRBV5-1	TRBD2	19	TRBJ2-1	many	TGCGCCAGCAGCTTGTGGGCTGGGACTAGCGGGGCGGGCTACAATGAGCAGTTCTTC	CASSLWAGTSGAGYNEQFF
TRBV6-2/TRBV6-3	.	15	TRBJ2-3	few	TGTGCCAGCAACTACCGGGACTCACCCACAGATACGCAGTATTTT	CASNYRDSPTDTQYF
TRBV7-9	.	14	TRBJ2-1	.	TGTGCCAGCGATGGAGGGAAGAAGCGTAATGAGCAGTTCTTC	CASDGGKKRNEQFF
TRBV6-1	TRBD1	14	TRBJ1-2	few	TGTGCCAGCAGGTCGCTACAGGGGATAAATGGCTACACCTTC	CASRSLQGINGYTF
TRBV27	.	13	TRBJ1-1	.	TGTGCCAGCAGTTGGTCAGCGAACACTGAAGCTTTCTTT	CASSWSANTEAFF
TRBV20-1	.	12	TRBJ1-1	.	TGCAGTGCTAGGGGAGGGGCCACTGAAGCTTTCTTT	CSARGGATEAFF
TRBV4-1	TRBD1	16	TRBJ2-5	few	TGCGCCAGCAGCCAGGGGACAGGGGGCCGGTGGGAGACCCAGTACTTC	CASSQGTGGRWETQYF
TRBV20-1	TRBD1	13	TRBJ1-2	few	TGCAGTGGGATACAGGGGGCCCACTATGGCTACACCTTC	CSGIQGAHYGYTF
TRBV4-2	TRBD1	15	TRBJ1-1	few	TGTGCCAGCAGCCAAATAACAGGGGGGGACACTGAAGCTTTCTTT	CASSQITGGDTEAFF
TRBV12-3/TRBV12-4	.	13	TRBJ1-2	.	TGTGCCAGCAGTGACCAGGGGTTGGGCGGCTACACCTTC	CASSDQGLGGYTF
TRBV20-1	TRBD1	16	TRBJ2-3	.	TGCAGTGCCTGGGGACAGGCGATCGCGGGATCAGATACGCAGTATTTT	CSAWGQAIAGSDTQYF
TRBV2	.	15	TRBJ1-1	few	TGTGCCAGCAGACCTGGCGGGGGGCCGAACACTGAAGCTTTCTTT	CASRPGGGPNTEAFF
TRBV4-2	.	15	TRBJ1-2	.	TGTGCCAGCAGCCAAGATCCAGGGGCTAACTATGGCTACACCTTC	CASSQDPGANYGYTF
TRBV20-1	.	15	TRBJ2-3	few	TGCAGTGCTAGGGTTATAGACCGCCCCACAGATACGCAGTATTTT	CSARVIDRPTDTQYF
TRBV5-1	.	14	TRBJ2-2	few	TGCGCCAGCGAAAGCCTACGGGGCACCGGGGAGCTGTTTTTT	CASESLRGTGELFF
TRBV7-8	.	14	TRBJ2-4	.	TGTGCCAGCAGCTTAGCTGGAGGTAAAAACATTCAGTACTTC	CASSLAGGKNIQYF
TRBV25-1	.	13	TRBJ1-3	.	TGTGCCAGCAGTAGGGGGTCTGGAAACACCATATATTTT	CASSRGSGNTIYF
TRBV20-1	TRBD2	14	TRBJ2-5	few	TGCAGTGCTGCCTCGACTAGCGAGCAAGAGACCCAGTACTTC	CSAASTSEQETQYF
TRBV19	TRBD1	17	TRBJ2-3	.	TGTGCCAGTAGAACCACCTCCGGGACAGGGACGAGGGATACGCAGTATTTT	CASRTTSGTGTRDTQYF
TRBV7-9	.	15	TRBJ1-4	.	TGTGCCAGCAGCCCCTCTGGAGGGGCTAATGAGAAACTGTTTTTT	CASSPSGGANEKLFF
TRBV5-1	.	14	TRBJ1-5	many	TGCGCCAGCAGCTGGAGACAGAGCAATCAGCCCCAGCATTTT	CASSWRQSNQPQHF
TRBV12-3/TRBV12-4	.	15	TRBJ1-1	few	TGTGCCAGCAGTCCCGGGGACACCCGGGCCACTGAAGCTTTCTTT	CASSPGDTRATEAFF
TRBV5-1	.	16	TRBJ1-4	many	TGCGCCAGCAGCTTGACCGGGGCTGCAACTAATGAAAAACTGTTTTTT	CASSLTGAATNEKLFF
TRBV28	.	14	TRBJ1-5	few	TGTGCCAGCAGTGAGACCAGGGACCTGGGGCCCCAGCATTTT	CASSETRDLGPQHF
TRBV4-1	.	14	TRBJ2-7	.	TGCGCCAGCAGCTACGCAGACAGGAGCTACGAGCAGTACTTC	CASSYADRSYEQYF
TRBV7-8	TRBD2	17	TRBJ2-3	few	TGTGCCAGCAGCTTGGGGACTAGCGGGGGGGCCGCAGATACGCAGTATTTT	CASSLGTSGGAADTQYF
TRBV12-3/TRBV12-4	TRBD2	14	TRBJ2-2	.	TGTGCCAGCAGTTGGGGGACTAGCACCGGGGAGCTGTTTTTT	CASSWGTSTGELFF
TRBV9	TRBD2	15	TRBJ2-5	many	TGTGCCAGCAGCGCTAGCGGGGGCCTCCAAGAGACCCAGTACTTC	CASSASGGLQETQYF
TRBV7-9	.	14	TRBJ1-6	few	TGTGCCAGCAGCTTTACAGGGACCGCTTCACCCCTCCACTTT	CASSFTGTASPLHF
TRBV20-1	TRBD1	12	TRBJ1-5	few	TGCAGTGCCGGACAGGGCAGGCAGCCCCAGCATTTT	CSAGQGRQPQHF
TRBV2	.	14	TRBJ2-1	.	TGTGCCAGCATGGCGGAGAGCTCCTACAATGAGCAGTTCTTC	CASMAESSYNEQFF
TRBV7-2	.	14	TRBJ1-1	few	TGTGCCAGCAGCCCGCAATCTTCTACAGGGGAAGCTTTCTTT	CASSPQSSTGEAFF
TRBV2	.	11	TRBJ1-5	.	TGTGCCAGCAGGATCGGACTGGCACAGCATTTT	CASRIGLAQHF